This is a list of T cell receptor beta chains from one sample in a study of technical replicates of blood from a few donors. TCRdb's table, derived via immunoSEQ multiplex PCR, lists solely in-frame clones and lacks some. The table lists roughly 56,000 clones, about 89% of them singletons. The specimen sequenced was PBMCs. These receptor sequences come from a human donor in good health. Some clones in this sample may be carry-over from other donors' samples. Each CDR3 is given with its conserved first and last residue. The D gene is left open where the match is weak. Clone size, where shown, is once, few, many, or a class for clones that have expanded.

V	D	size	J	CDR3	DNA
TRBV5-4	TRBD2	once	TRBJ2-7	CASSLSGGSSYEQYF	TGTGCCAGCAGCTTGTCGGGGGGGAGCTCCTACGAGCAGTACTTC
TRBV30	TRBD2	.	TRBJ2-5	CAWSPGLAGQETQYF	TGTGCCTGGAGTCCCGGACTAGCGGGGCAAGAGACCCAGTACTTC
TRBV30	TRBD1	.	TRBJ1-4	CAWAGGTNEKLFF	TGTGCCTGGGCAGGGGGGACTAATGAAAAACTGTTTTTT
TRBV4-3	.	.	TRBJ1-1	CASSQAGGRWNTEAFF	TGCGCCAGCAGCCAAGCCGGAGGACGGTGGAACACTGAAGCTTTCTTT
TRBV5-8	.	.	TRBJ1-4	CASSPWEGGNEKLFF	TGTGCCAGCAGCCCCTGGGAAGGGGGAAATGAAAAACTGTTTTTT
TRBV7-8	.	.	TRBJ1-2	CASSPTRDNYGYTF	TGTGCCAGCAGCCCTACGCGGGATAACTATGGCTACACCTTC
TRBV25-1	TRBD1	.	TRBJ1-4	CASSRQGEGTNEKLFF	TGTGCCAGCAGCCGACAGGGGGAGGGTACTAATGAAAAACTGTTTTTT
TRBV18	TRBD1	once	TRBJ1-1	CASSQGTGAITEAFF	TGTGCCAGCTCACAGGGGACAGGGGCTATTACTGAAGCTTTCTTT
TRBV5-6	TRBD2	.	TRBJ2-5	CASSVGLAKLQETQYF	TGTGCCAGCAGCGTCGGACTAGCAAAACTACAAGAGACCCAGTACTTC
TRBV4-3	.	.	TRBJ1-5	CASSQERGNQPQHF	TGCGCCAGCAGCCAAGAACGGGGCAATCAGCCCCAGCATTTT
TRBV7-9	.	.	TRBJ2-1	CASSPRVPKDGYNEQFF	TGTGCCAGCAGCCCGAGGGTCCCCAAGGACGGTTACAATGAGCAGTTCTTC
TRBV7-2	.	.	TRBJ1-2	CASSPLGVKNYGYTF	TGTGCCAGCAGCCCCCTCGGAGTCAAGAACTATGGCTACACCTTC
TRBV6-5	.	.	TRBJ2-2	CASSVGAGELFF	TGTGCCAGCAGTGTCGGGGCCGGGGAGCTGTTTTTT
TRBV20-1	.	.	TRBJ2-7	CSARVGFEQYF	TGCAGTGCCCGGGTCGGTTTCGAGCAGTACTTC
TRBV19	.	.	TRBJ2-5	CASSMRATQETQYF	TGTGCCAGTAGTATGAGGGCTACCCAAGAGACCCAGTACTTC
TRBV12-5	.	.	TRBJ1-2	CASGWAGNYGYTF	TGTGCTAGTGGTTGGGCGGGCAACTATGGCTACACCTTC
TRBV9	TRBD2	.	TRBJ2-1	CASSPRSGSSYNEQFF	TGTGCCAGCAGCCCCCGTAGCGGGAGCTCCTACAATGAGCAGTTCTTC
TRBV7-9	TRBD1	.	TRBJ2-7	CASSPGGYHSYEQYF	TGTGCCAGCAGCCCAGGGGGTTACCACTCCTACGAGCAGTACTTC
TRBV5-4	TRBD2	.	TRBJ2-7	CASSFEAGGIYEQYF	TGTGCCAGCAGCTTCGAAGCGGGAGGGATCTACGAGCAGTACTTC
TRBV12-5	.	once	TRBJ2-3	CASGPIDTQYF	TGTGCTAGTGGTCCAATAGATACGCAGTATTTT
TRBV4-3	.	.	TRBJ2-7	CASSQDEWSYEQYF	TGCGCCAGCAGCCAAGATGAGTGGTCCTACGAGCAGTACTTC
TRBV7-2	TRBD2	.	TRBJ2-3	CASSLLLAGGADTQYF	TGTGCCAGCAGCTTACTACTAGCGGGGGGGGCAGATACGCAGTATTTT
TRBV7-6	.	.	TRBJ2-1	CASSGQIVAVYNEQFF	TGTGCCAGCAGCGGACAAATTGTGGCTGTCTACAATGAGCAGTTCTTC
TRBV30	.	.	TRBJ2-7	CAWRSGGSSYEQYF	TGTGCCTGGAGGTCCGGGGGAAGCTCCTACGAGCAGTACTTC
TRBV5-1	TRBD1	.	TRBJ2-1	CASSSRGQGENKGGNEQFF	TGCGCCAGCAGCTCGAGGGGACAGGGGGAAAACAAGGGTGGCAATGAGCAGTTCTTC
TRBV28	.	.	TRBJ2-3	CASSPLGAWNTDTQYF	TGTGCCAGCAGCCCCTTGGGGGCCTGGAACACAGATACGCAGTATTTT
TRBV6-5	TRBD2	.	TRBJ2-1	CASSPPGLGKNEQFF	TGTGCCAGCAGCCCACCGGGACTAGGGAAGAATGAGCAGTTCTTC
TRBV6-5	TRBD2	.	TRBJ2-7	CASSYSLAGAYEQYF	TGTGCCAGCAGTTACTCACTAGCGGGGGCCTACGAGCAGTACTTC
TRBV19	.	.	TRBJ2-5	CASRAGQETQYF	TGTGCCAGTAGGGCGGGACAGGAGACCCAGTACTTC
TRBV7-3	TRBD1	.	TRBJ2-5	CASSPSGTGGWETQYF	TGTGCCAGCAGCCCTTCAGGGACAGGGGGTTGGGAGACCCAGTACTTC
TRBV7-2	.	.	TRBJ2-7	CASSEGPGEQYF	TGTGCCAGCAGTGAAGGACCAGGGGAGCAGTACTTC
TRBV5-1	TRBD1	.	TRBJ2-2	CASSSGQPTGELFF	TGCGCCAGCAGCTCGGGACAGCCCACCGGGGAGCTGTTTTTT
TRBV19	.	.	TRBJ1-5	CASSVWGGSNQPQHF	TGTGCCAGTAGCGTCTGGGGAGGAAGCAATCAGCCCCAGCATTTT
TRBV5-4	.	few	TRBJ2-3	CASSHGSASETGDTQYF	TGTGCCAGCAGCCACGGGTCGGCTAGCGAGACGGGGGATACGCAGTATTTT
TRBV21-1	.	.	TRBJ2-2	CASTLPQGIRGELFF	TGTGCCAGCACCCTACCACAGGGGATACGGGGGGAGCTGTTTTTT
TRBV2	TRBD2	.	TRBJ2-1	CASSKPSLREDNEQFF	TGTGCCAGCAGCAAACCCTCTTTGCGGGAGGACAATGAGCAGTTCTTC
TRBV7-9	.	.	TRBJ2-2	CASSSPGTTGELFF	TGTGCCAGCAGCTCACCGGGAACCACCGGGGAGCTGTTTTTT
TRBV7-9	.	once	TRBJ1-2	CASSSNSNYGYTF	TGTGCCAGCAGTTCAAACAGCAACTATGGCTACACCTTC
TRBV18	.	.	TRBJ2-5	CASSPPSSDGETQYF	TGTGCCAGCTCACCACCGTCTAGCGATGGAGAGACCCAGTACTTC
TRBV5-4	.	.	TRBJ2-5	CASSLWRDRETQYF	TGTGCCAGCAGCTTGTGGAGGGATCGAGAGACCCAGTACTTC
TRBV2	TRBD1	.	TRBJ1-3	CASSPNRGSGNTIYF	TGTGCCAGCAGTCCAAACAGGGGATCCGGAAACACCATATATTTT
TRBV7-9	TRBD1	.	TRBJ1-2	CASSVGTGDFNGYTF	TGTGCCAGCAGCGTAGGGACAGGGGATTTTAATGGCTACACCTTC
TRBV7-6	.	.	TRBJ2-1	CASSSFGNEQFF	TGTGCCAGCAGCTCCTTCGGGAATGAGCAGTTCTTC
TRBV9	.	.	TRBJ2-7	CASSVAAQTYEQYF	TGTGCCAGCAGCGTAGCGGCACAGACCTACGAGCAGTACTTC